This entry describes one TCR beta chain. Its cognate antigen is unknown. The data were taken from a study of T cell responses to AZD1222 COVID-19 vaccine. Regarding the study as a whole: Repertoire samples came only from after the peak T cell response. White British donors predominated, females outnumbered males, and clonal diversity was possibly underestimated. At 160-218 and 743-854, vaccine-associated CD4 TCRs were dominant, and they spanned spike.

The data were produced by immunoSEQ multiplex PCR, yet TCRdb's version contains in-frame clones alone and is incomplete. The sample yields about 120,000 clones, roughly 93% seen once. The CDR3 has 16 amino acids. The germline V gene has CDR1 KGHSH and CDR2 LQKENI. Trimming removed 1 base at V and 4 bases at J, with 14 bases between. This chain joins TRBV18 and TRBJ1-3; unclear D gene. This material consisted of peripheral blood, taken on day 0 of AZD1222 vaccination. This clonotype originated in an adult in good health. Here the CDR3 DNA reads TGTGCCAGCTCACCACAGACTCGCTCCGAGGGAAACACCATATATTTT. Translating gives CASSPQTRSEGNTIYF. The complete variable domain, with remaining parts taken from reference TRBV18 and TRBJ1-3, reads NAGVMQNPRHLVRRRGQEARLRCSPMKGHSHVYWYRQLPEEGLKFMVYLQKENIIDESGMPKERFSAEFPKEGPSILRIQQVVRGDSAAYFCASSPQTRSEGNTIYFGEGSWLTVV.